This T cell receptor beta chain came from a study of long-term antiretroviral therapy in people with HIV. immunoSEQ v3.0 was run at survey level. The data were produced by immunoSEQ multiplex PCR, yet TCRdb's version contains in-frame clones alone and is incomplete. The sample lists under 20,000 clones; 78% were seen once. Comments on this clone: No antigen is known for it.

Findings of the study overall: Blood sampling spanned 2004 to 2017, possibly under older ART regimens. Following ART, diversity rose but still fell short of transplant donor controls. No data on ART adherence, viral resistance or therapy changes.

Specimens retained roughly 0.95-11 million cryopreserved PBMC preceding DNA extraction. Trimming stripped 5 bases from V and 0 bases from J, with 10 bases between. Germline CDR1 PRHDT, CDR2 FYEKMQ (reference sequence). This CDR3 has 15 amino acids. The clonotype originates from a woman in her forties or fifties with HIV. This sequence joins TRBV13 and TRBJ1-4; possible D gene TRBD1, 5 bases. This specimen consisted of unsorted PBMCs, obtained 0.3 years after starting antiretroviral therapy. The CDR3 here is CASSEGHTTNEKLFF. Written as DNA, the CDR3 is TGTGCCAGCAGCGAAGGACACACAACTAATGAAAAACTGTTTTTT.